This T cell receptor (beta chain) comes out of a study of tissue T cells after allogeneic stem cell transplantation. Overall study: Where cell numbers permitted, CD3+ T cells were sorted from preserved blood and marrow.

The CDR3 is made up of 15 amino acids. Germline V CDR1 and CDR2: SEHNR, FQNEAQ (reference sequence). V lost 1 base and J lost 7; bases outside the gene matches: 6. The repertoire was sequenced with immunoSEQ multiplex PCR; TCRdb's copy has only in-frame clones and lacks some. The sample contains some 28,000 clones, about 85% of which appear only once. The V and J genes are TRBV7-9 and TRBJ1-5; TRBD1 matches 8 bases. The material sequenced was blood, taken before transplantation. The clonotype was recovered from a woman aged 18-55 years who later had graft-versus-host disease after an allogeneic stem cell transplant. CDR3 sequence reads: CASSLGDRYDQPQHF. As DNA, the CDR3 is TGTGCCAGCAGCTTAGGGGACAGGTATGACCAGCCCCAGCATTTT. The whole variable domain, filled in from reference TRBV7-9 and TRBJ1-5, reads DTGVSQNPRHKITKRGQNVTFRCDPISEHNRLYWYRQTLGQGPEFLTYFQNEAQLEKSRLLSDRFSAERPKGSFSTLEIQRTEQGDSAMYLCASSLGDRYDQPQHFGDGTRLSIL.